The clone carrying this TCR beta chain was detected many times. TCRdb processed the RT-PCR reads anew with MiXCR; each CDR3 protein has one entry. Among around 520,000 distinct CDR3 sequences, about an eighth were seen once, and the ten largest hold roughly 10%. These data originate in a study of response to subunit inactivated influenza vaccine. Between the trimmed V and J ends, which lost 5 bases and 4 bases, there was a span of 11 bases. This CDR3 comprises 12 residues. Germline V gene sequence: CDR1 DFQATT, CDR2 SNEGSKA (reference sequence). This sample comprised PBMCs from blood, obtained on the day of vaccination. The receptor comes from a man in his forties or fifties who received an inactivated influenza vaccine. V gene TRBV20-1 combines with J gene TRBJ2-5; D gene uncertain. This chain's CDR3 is CSAPPPGETQYF. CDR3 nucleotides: TGCAGTGCTCCCCCGCCGGGAGAGACCCAGTACTTC.